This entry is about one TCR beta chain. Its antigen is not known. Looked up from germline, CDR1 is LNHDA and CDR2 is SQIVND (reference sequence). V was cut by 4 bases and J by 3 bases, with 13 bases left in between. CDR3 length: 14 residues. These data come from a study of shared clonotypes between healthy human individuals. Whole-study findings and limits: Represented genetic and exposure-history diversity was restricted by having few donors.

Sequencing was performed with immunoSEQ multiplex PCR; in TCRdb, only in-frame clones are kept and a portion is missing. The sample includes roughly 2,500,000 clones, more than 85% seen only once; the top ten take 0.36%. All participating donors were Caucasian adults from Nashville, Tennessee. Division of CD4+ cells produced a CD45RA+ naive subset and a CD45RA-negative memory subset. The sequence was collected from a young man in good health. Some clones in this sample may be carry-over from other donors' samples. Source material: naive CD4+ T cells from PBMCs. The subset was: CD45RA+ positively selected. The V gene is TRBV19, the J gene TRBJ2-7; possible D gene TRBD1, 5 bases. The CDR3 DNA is TGTGCCAGTAGTACCCGAAGGGGTCTCTACGAGCAGTACTTC. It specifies CASSTRRGLYEQYF.